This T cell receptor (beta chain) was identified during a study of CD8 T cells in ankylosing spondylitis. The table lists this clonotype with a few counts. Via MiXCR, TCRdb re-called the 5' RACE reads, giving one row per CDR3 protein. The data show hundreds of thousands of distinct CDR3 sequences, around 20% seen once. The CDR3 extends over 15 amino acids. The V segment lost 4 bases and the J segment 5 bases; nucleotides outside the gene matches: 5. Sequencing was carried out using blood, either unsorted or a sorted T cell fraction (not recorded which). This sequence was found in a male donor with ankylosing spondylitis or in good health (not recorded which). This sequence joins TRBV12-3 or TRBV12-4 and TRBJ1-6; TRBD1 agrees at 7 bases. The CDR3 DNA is TGTGCCAGCAGTTCTGGACAGGCGAATAATTCACCCCTCCACTTT. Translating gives CASSSGQANNSPLHF.